Following are 30 T cell receptor beta chains from one sample sequenced in a study of blood T cell repertoires in COVID-19 (TCRdb year 2020). The library was obtained by the immunoSEQ multiplex PCR assay. Sourced from immuneACCESS, this table was stored by TCRdb with only in-frame sequences that have V and J called. A share of the clones is absent; for the studies checked, an unresolved V gene accounts for under half, and the remainder has no known explanation. The sample table records 150,000 to 200,000 clones; around nine tenths of these occur just once. Over 3.5% of the sample rests with the top ten. The material sequenced was peripheral blood. The receptors derive from a man aged 18 to 35 with active or convalescent COVID-19.

This chain links TRBV28 with TRBJ1-3; D unclear. CDR3 length equals 13 residues. Germline values: CDR1 MDHEN, CDR2 SYDVKM. Trimming left V 6 bases short and J 3 bases short, with 9 bases between. Here the CDR3 reads CASRGAGGNTIYF. DNA of the CDR3: TGTGCCAGCAGGGGCGCGGGTGGAAACACCATATATTTT.

The J gene is TRBJ1-1, the V gene TRBV29-1; possible D gene TRBD1, 6 bases. Trimming shortened V by 3 bases and J by 10 bases, and 9 bases separated the two germline ends. This CDR3 contains 10 residues. Germline V gives CDR1 SQVTM, CDR2 ANQGSEA. The CDR3 DNA reads as TGCAGCGTTGAGCGGGGGCGAGCTTTCTTT. Protein: CSVERGRAFF.

In nucleotides, the CDR3 is TGTGCCAGCAGTTACTCGGGGGCACAGGACAATCAGCCCCAGCATTTT. This encodes CASSYSGAQDNQPQHF. The rearrangement links TRBV6-2 or TRBV6-3 to TRBJ1-5, with D perhaps TRBD1 (6 bases). CDR1 MNHEY and CDR2 SVGEGT come from the germline V gene. The ends were cut back, 0 bases at V and 3 bases at J, with 12 bases in the middle. The CDR3 has 16 residues.

V is TRBV19 and J is TRBJ2-2, with 9 bases matching TRBD2. V lost 3 bases to trimming and J lost 1 base; unmatched junction nucleotides: 3. This CDR3 has 16 residues. Germline CDR1 is LNHDA and CDR2 is SQIVND (reference sequence). This chain's CDR3 is CASSIPTSGNTGELFF. CDR3 in DNA: TGTGCCAGTAGTATCCCGACTAGCGGGAACACCGGGGAGCTGTTTTTT.

This sequence joins TRBV5-1 and TRBJ2-3, with D possibly being TRBD2 (6 bases). The CDR3 is 15 amino acids. Trimming shortened V by 1 base and J by 6 bases, and 15 bases separated the two germline ends. Germline values: CDR1 SGHRS, CDR2 YFSETQ. The CDR3 loop is CASSLQDGRIDTQYF. For the CDR3, the DNA is TGCGCCAGCAGCTTGCAGGACGGGAGAATTGATACGCAGTATTTT.

The CDR3, as DNA: TGTGCCAGCAGCCAACCGACAGTGGGGGAAAAACTGTTTTTT. It specifies CASSQPTVGEKLFF. The gene calls are TRBV3-1 (or the pseudogene TRBV3-2) and TRBJ1-4; D is perhaps TRBD1 (5 bases). V was cut by 2 bases and J by 8 bases, with 12 bases left in between. Per the germline V gene, CDR1 is LGHDT and CDR2 is YNNKEL (reference sequence). The CDR3 has 14 residues.

This clone was recorded only once. The genes are TRBV4-2 and TRBJ2-2; 8 bases fit TRBD2. The J segment lost 1 base and the V segment lost 4 bases, leaving 8 bases of the junction unmatched. Looked up from germline, CDR1 is LGHNA and CDR2 is YNFKEQ. This CDR3 comprises 17 residues. Here the CDR3 reads CASSPSQGLVNTGELFF. The DNA for the CDR3 is TGTGCCAGCAGCCCCAGCCAGGGACTAGTGAACACCGGGGAGCTGTTTTTT.

The chain links TRBV18 to TRBJ2-1; D call uncertain. The CDR3 runs to 12 residues. Germline CDR1 is KGHSH and CDR2 is LQKENI. The V and J ends lost 5 bases and 7 bases respectively, with 9 bases between them. The DNA of the CDR3 is TGTGCCAGCTCATCCGACGGGAATGAGCAGTTCTTC. It codes for CASSSDGNEQFF. The whole variable domain, remainder taken from reference TRBV18 and TRBJ2-1, is NAGVMQNPRHLVRRRGQEARLRCSPMKGHSHVYWYRQLPEEGLKFMVYLQKENIIDESGMPKERFSAEFPKEGPSILRIQQVVRGDSAAYFCASSSDGNEQFFGPGTRLTVL.

This clone has only a few counts. The chain is built from TRBV3-1 (or the pseudogene TRBV3-2) and TRBJ1-3, with D possibly being TRBD1 (5 bases). This CDR3 has 15 amino acids. Per germline, CDR1 LGHDT and CDR2 YNNKEL (reference sequence). Trimming stripped 1 base from V and 2 bases from J, with 9 bases between. The DNA for the CDR3 is TGTGCCAGCAGCCAAGGACAGTTAACTGGAAACACCATATATTTT. Translation: CASSQGQLTGNTIYF.

This clone was seen a few times. The V gene is TRBV7-9, the J gene TRBJ2-2; D unclear. V dropped 3 bases and J dropped 0 bases, with 5 bases sitting between them. This CDR3 has 14 amino acids. The germline gives CDR1 SEHNR, CDR2 FQNEAQ (reference sequence). CDR3 loop: CASSFYTNTGELFF. CDR3 bases: TGTGCCAGCAGCTTTTATACGAACACCGGGGAGCTGTTTTTT.

This clone occurred a few times. V is TRBV30 and J is TRBJ1-2, with TRBD1 as a possible D gene (6 bases). Germline V lookup: CDR1 GTSNPN, CDR2 SVGIG (reference sequence). The CDR3 extends over 16 amino acids. Trimming pared 4 bases from V and 4 bases from J, leaving 22 bases between. The DNA for the CDR3 is TGTGCCTGGACTGGCACCGGGACACAACTGCCCTATGGCTACACCTTC. This codes for CAWTGTGTQLPYGYTF.

The V and J genes are TRBV12-3 or TRBV12-4 and TRBJ1-5, with D unresolved. This CDR3 is 13 amino acids long. The V end lost 3 bases, the J end lost 8 bases, and 11 bases lay between the germline ends. CDR3 sequence: CASSLPRTKPQHF. CDR3 DNA sequence: TGTGCCAGCAGTTTGCCCCGTACAAAGCCCCAGCATTTT.

The V call is TRBV2, the J call TRBJ2-7, with a tentative D call TRBD1 (6 bases). Trimming removed 6 bases from V and 4 bases from J, with 31 bases in between. The germline gives CDR1 SNHLY, CDR2 FYNNEI. There are 19 residues in the CDR3. CDR3 amino acids: CASSDLIRGGSNPSYEQYV. The CDR3 coding sequence is TGTGCCAGCAGCGATCTGATTCGAGGGGGTTCTAACCCCTCTTACGAGCAGTACGTC.

The CDR3 spells CASSSDILEQYF. The CDR3 DNA follows: TGTGCCAGCAGCTCCGACATCTTGGAGCAGTATTTT. This rearrangement joins TRBV7-2 to TRBJ2-3; D gene unclear. CDR3 size: 12 residues. Trimming left V 4 bases short and J 11 bases short, with 13 bases between. Germline CDR1 SGHTA, CDR2 FQGNSA.

The chain uses TRBV5-6 and TRBJ1-2; TRBD1 matches 7 bases. This CDR3 comprises 17 residues. V shed 2 bases and J 1 base; nucleotides not matched to a gene: 11. Germline CDR1 is SGHDT and CDR2 is YYEEEE. The CDR3 DNA sequence: TGTGCCAGCAGCTTAGACAGGGACCTAGTGAGTAACTATGGCTACACCTTC. Its protein product is CASSLDRDLVSNYGYTF.

The rearrangement joins TRBV6-5 to TRBJ1-4; D is possibly TRBD1 (5 bases). The CDR3 runs 15 residues. The germline gives CDR1 MNHEY, CDR2 SVGAGI. V was clipped by 5 bases and J by 8 bases, with 18 bases between them. The CDR3 bases are TGTGCCAGCAGTACCGGGACCCAGGGAGGGGAAAAACTGTTTTTT. Amino acid sequence: CASSTGTQGGEKLFF.

The rearrangement links TRBV7-8 to TRBJ1-1; TRBD1 agrees at 9 bases. In germline, CDR1 is SGHVS, CDR2 FQNEAQ. The V segment lost 5 bases and the J segment 6 bases; nucleotides outside the gene matches: 13. The CDR3 covers 16 residues. CDR3 sequence: CASSRGAGTGIPEAFF. The DNA of the CDR3 is TGTGCCAGCAGCCGAGGTGCCGGGACAGGGATTCCTGAAGCTTTCTTT. Combining the CDR3 with reference TRBV7-8 and TRBJ1-1 gives the whole variable domain GAGVSQSPRYKVAKRGQDVALRCDPISGHVSLFWYQQALGQGPEFLTYFQNEAQLDKSGLPSDRFFAERPEGSVSTLKIQRTQQEDSAVYLCASSRGAGTGIPEAFFGQGTRLTVV.

The J gene is TRBJ1-5, the V gene TRBV12-3 or TRBV12-4; D uncertain. CDR3 size: 12 residues. V was cut by 6 bases and J by 5 bases, with 8 bases left in between. The CDR3 protein is CASRNSDQPQHF. As DNA, the CDR3 is TGTGCCAGCAGGAACAGTGATCAGCCCCAGCATTTT.

The chain joins TRBV6-5 to TRBJ2-5, with TRBD2 as a possible D gene (6 bases). V lost 7 bases, J lost 0 bases, and 9 bases lay in between. Germline V gives CDR1 MNHEY, CDR2 SVGAGI. This CDR3 has 13 residues. The CDR3 here is CASTLAYQETQYF. CDR3 DNA sequence: TGTGCCAGCACGCTAGCGTACCAAGAGACCCAGTACTTC.

The chain has TRBV5-6 and TRBJ2-5; D may be TRBD2 (6 bases). Trimming removed 4 bases from V and 9 bases from J, with 22 bases in between. Per germline, CDR1 SGHDT and CDR2 YYEEEE. The CDR3 totals 15 residues. The CDR3 DNA reads as TGTGCCAGCAGCGCGGACCGGGACGAAAGGGAGGCCCAGTACTTC. Translating it yields CASSADRDEREAQYF.

This chain joins TRBV9 and TRBJ1-4; 9 bases map to TRBD1. Germline-derived CDR1 and CDR2 are SGDLS and YYNGEE. Unmatched junction bases numbered 6, after V lost 0 bases and J lost 12 bases. There are 14 residues in the CDR3. CDR3 DNA: TGTGCCAGCAGCGTAGCGGGACAGGGCTTGGAACTGTTTTTT. Translating it yields CASSVAGQGLELFF.

CDR3 residues: CASSLGHTFSGANVLTF. In DNA, the CDR3 is TGTGCCAGCAGCTTAGGACATACGTTCTCTGGGGCCAACGTCCTGACTTTC. V usage is TRBV7-3 and J usage is TRBJ2-6, with D possibly matching TRBD1 (5 bases). The V end lost 2 bases, the J end lost 0 bases, and 11 bases lay between the germline ends. Germline CDR1 and CDR2: SGHTA and FQGTGA. CDR3 length equals 17 residues.

V and J are TRBV20-1 and TRBJ1-3; TRBD1 might be the D (6 bases). V shed 6 bases and J shed 9 bases, with 9 bases lying between them. The CDR3 totals 10 residues. CDR1 DFQATT and CDR2 SNEGSKA come from the germline V gene (reference sequence). The DNA for the CDR3 is TGCAGTGCCGGGGGGCCCACCATATATTTT. Protein: CSAGGPTIYF.

This rearrangement joins TRBV5-5 to TRBJ1-3; tentative D call: TRBD1 (5 bases). Looked up from germline, CDR1 is SGHKS and CDR2 is YYEKEE (reference sequence). The CDR3 covers 16 residues. Deletions cut 2 bases from V and 7 bases from J, with 19 bases between. CDR3 amino acids: CASSFQGIEVSNTIYF. The CDR3 DNA reads TGTGCCAGCAGCTTTCAGGGCATTGAAGTTTCGAACACCATATATTTT. Using reference TRBV5-5 and TRBJ1-3 for the parts outside the CDR3, the full variable domain is DAGVTQSPTHLIKTRGQQVTLRCSPISGHKSVSWYQQVLGQGPQFIFQYYEKEERGRGNFPDRFSARQFPNYSSELNVNALLLGDSALYLCASSFQGIEVSNTIYFGEGSWLTVV.

This rearrangement joins TRBV6-1 to TRBJ2-3; weak D call: TRBD2 (5 bases). The V end lost 4 bases, the J end lost 1 base, and 18 bases lay between the germline ends. Germline V gene sequence: CDR1 MNHNS, CDR2 SASEGT. The CDR3 is 17 amino acids. For the CDR3, the DNA is TGTGCCAGCAGTGCCTTCGGGGTAGAAAGTCGCACAGATACGCAGTATTTT. This codes for CASSAFGVESRTDTQYF.

The table lists this clone with a count of one. CDR3 in amino acids: CASSPPGTSGSSYNEQFF. The DNA for the CDR3 is TGTGCCAGCTCACCCCCCGGGACTAGCGGGAGCTCCTACAATGAGCAGTTCTTC. This chain uses TRBV18 with TRBJ2-1; 14 bases line up with TRBD2. The CDR3 loop spans 18 amino acids. The junction had 4 bases not matched to a gene; V was cut back by 3 bases and J by 0 bases. Germline CDR1 and CDR2: KGHSH and LQKENI.

The gene calls are TRBV5-1 and TRBJ1-2, with 10 bases fitting TRBD1. J was trimmed by 5 bases and V by 0 bases; bases with no gene match: 4. CDR3 size: 15 residues. Germline V gene sequence: CDR1 SGHRS, CDR2 YFSETQ. The CDR3 protein is CASSLAGTGAYGYTF. The CDR3, as DNA: TGCGCCAGCAGCTTGGCCGGGACAGGGGCATATGGCTACACCTTC.

The chain couples TRBV7-8 to TRBJ2-7; 8 bases align to TRBD2. With V trimmed by 2 bases and J by 0 bases, 0 bases remained unmatched. CDR1 SGHVS and CDR2 FQNEAQ come from the germline V gene. This CDR3 has 14 residues. Written as DNA, the CDR3 is TGTGCCAGCAGCTTAAGCGGGAGCTCCTACGAGCAGTACTTC. Its translation: CASSLSGSSYEQYF.

The CDR3, as DNA: TGTGCCAGCAGCTCCCGGGCCTACAATGAGCAGTTCTTC. Its translation is CASSSRAYNEQFF. The J gene is TRBJ2-1, the V gene TRBV7-2; D remains unclear. Germline V gene data show CDR1 as SGHTA and CDR2 as FQGNSA. V lost 4 bases and J lost 2, with 6 bases in between. This CDR3 is built from 13 residues. The full variable domain, its missing parts supplied by reference TRBV7-2 and TRBJ2-1, is GAGVSQSPSNKVTEKGKDVELRCDPISGHTALYWYRQSLGQGLEFLIYFQGNSAPDKSGLPSDRFSAERTGGSVSTLTIQRTQQEDSAVYLCASSSRAYNEQFFGPGTRLTVL.

This CDR3 reads CASSLDGGWRNTIYF. The DNA for the CDR3 is TGCGCCAGCAGCTTGGATGGGGGCTGGCGAAACACCATATATTTT. This chain links TRBV5-1 with TRBJ1-3; the D gene is possibly TRBD1 (6 bases). CDR1 is SGHRS, CDR2 YFSETQ, per germline. The CDR3 contains 15 residues. V was cut by 0 bases and J by 5 bases, with 12 bases left in between.